Listed below are T cell receptor beta chains from one sample, sequenced in a study of CD8+CD57+ T cells in acquired aplastic anemia. TCRdb itself ran the reads through MiXCR, one entry per CDR3 protein. The table records roughly 51,000 distinct CDR3 sequences, around two thirds of them present only once. The sample taken for sequencing was sorted CD4+, CD8+, or CD8+CD57+ T cells (not recorded which) from PBMCs. These receptors were taken from a human donor in good health, serving as a control. The CDR3 runs from the conserved cysteine through the conserved F or W. D genes are given only for firm matches. Expanded clones are given a class, and other clones once, few, many or no size at all.

CDR3: CASSLLPLSSGSYEQYF
DNA: TGTGCCAGCAGTTTACTACCTCTATCTAGCGGCTCCTACGAGCAGTACTTC
size: few
D: TRBD2
V: TRBV10-3
J: TRBJ2-7

CDR3: CASSSGQSSYNEQFF
DNA: TGTGCCAGCAGCTCGGGACAGAGCTCCTACAATGAGCAGTTCTTC
size: .
D: TRBD1
V: TRBV7-8
J: TRBJ2-1

CDR3: CASSREGQRYYGYTF
DNA: TGTGCCAGCAGCCGCGAGGGACAGCGGTACTATGGCTACACCTTC
size: .
D: TRBD1
V: TRBV3-1
J: TRBJ1-2

CDR3: CSARGPSSYNEQFF
DNA: TGCAGTGCTAGAGGGCCGAGCTCCTACAATGAGCAGTTCTTC
size: .
D: .
V: TRBV20-1
J: TRBJ2-1

CDR3: CASSLDLCKGLYSNQPQHF
DNA: TGTGCCAGCAGCTTAGATCTGTGTAAGGGATTGTATAGCAATCAGCCCCAGCATTTT
size: .
D: .
V: TRBV11-2
J: TRBJ1-5

CDR3: CATSRGGAGELFF
DNA: TGTGCCACCAGCAGAGGGGGCGCCGGGGAGCTGTTTTTT
size: once
D: .
V: TRBV15
J: TRBJ2-2

CDR3: CASSLGVTYNEQFF
DNA: TGCGCCAGCAGTCTGGGGGTTACCTACAATGAGCAGTTCTTC
size: few
D: .
V: TRBV10-2
J: TRBJ2-1

CDR3: CASSGGPSSPLHF
DNA: TGTGCCAGCAGTGGCGGACCTTCCTCACCCCTCCACTTT
size: .
D: .
V: TRBV25-1
J: TRBJ1-6

CDR3: CATSRVLGRSYEQYF
DNA: TGTGCCACCAGCAGAGTCTTGGGGCGCTCCTACGAGCAGTACTTC
size: .
D: .
V: TRBV15
J: TRBJ2-7

CDR3: CSVAHLNTIYF
DNA: TGCAGCGTTGCCCACTTAAACACCATATATTTT
size: .
D: .
V: TRBV29-1
J: TRBJ1-3

CDR3: CSVEERSSYEQYF
DNA: TGCAGCGTTGAAGAACGGTCCTCCTACGAGCAGTACTTC
size: .
D: .
V: TRBV29-1
J: TRBJ2-7

CDR3: CATSRDQAGGYEQYF
DNA: TGTGCCACCAGCAGAGATCAGGCAGGGGGCTACGAGCAGTACTTC
size: .
D: TRBD1
V: TRBV15
J: TRBJ2-7

CDR3: CASSLEGTSKEYF
DNA: TGCGCCAGCAGCTTGGAAGGGACTAGCAAGGAGTACTTC
size: .
D: TRBD2
V: TRBV5-1
J: TRBJ2-7

CDR3: CAISESLSYEQYF
DNA: TGTGCCATCAGTGAGTCGCTTTCGTACGAGCAGTACTTC
size: .
D: .
V: TRBV12-3/TRBV12-4
J: TRBJ2-7

CDR3: CSARGAAGAFSYEQYF
DNA: TGCAGTGCTAGAGGGGCTGCGGGAGCCTTCTCCTACGAGCAGTACTTC
size: medium-sized
D: TRBD2
V: TRBV20-1
J: TRBJ2-7

CDR3: CASSLSSRDTQYF
DNA: TGTGCCAGCAGCTTAAGCTCCCGGGATACGCAGTATTTT
size: .
D: .
V: TRBV7-6
J: TRBJ2-3

CDR3: CATSRDWSGTGRNYEQYF
DNA: TGTGCCACCAGCAGAGATTGGAGCGGAACGGGAAGGAACTACGAGCAGTACTTC
size: .
D: .
V: TRBV15
J: TRBJ2-7

CDR3: CASSQDGDRVSETQYF
DNA: TGTGCCAGCAGCCAAGATGGGGACAGGGTGTCCGAGACCCAGTACTTC
size: .
D: TRBD1
V: TRBV3-1
J: TRBJ2-5

CDR3: CSATDGGNSPLHF
DNA: TGCAGTGCGACCGACGGAGGGAATTCACCCCTCCACTTT
size: .
D: .
V: TRBV20-1
J: TRBJ1-6

CDR3: CSVVWGRGNTEAFF
DNA: TGCAGCGTTGTTTGGGGCAGGGGGAACACTGAAGCTTTCTTT
size: once
D: .
V: TRBV29-1
J: TRBJ1-1

CDR3: CAISGSRVEF
DNA: TGTGCCATCAGTGGCTCCAGGGTTGAATTC
size: .
D: .
V: TRBV25-1
J: TRBJ1-2

CDR3: CASSWTSSMGYTF
DNA: TGTGCCAGCAGCTGGACAAGTTCTATGGGCTACACCTTC
size: .
D: .
V: TRBV25-1
J: TRBJ1-2

CDR3: CASSEGQVLYEQYF
DNA: TGTGCCAGCAGTGAAGGCCAGGTTTTGTACGAGCAGTACTTC
size: .
D: .
V: TRBV2
J: TRBJ2-7

CDR3: CATQGFTDTQYF
DNA: TGTGCCACCCAGGGATTCACAGATACGCAGTATTTT
size: .
D: .
V: TRBV2
J: TRBJ2-3

CDR3: CASSLGVTEAFF
DNA: TGTGCCAGCAGCTTAGGAGTCACTGAAGCTTTCTTT
size: .
D: .
V: TRBV7-9
J: TRBJ1-1

CDR3: CSVEDRSLGASFF
DNA: TGCAGCGTTGAAGATCGTTCGCTTGGGGCATCTTTCTTT
size: .
D: .
V: TRBV29-1
J: TRBJ1-1

CDR3: CASRVDSLSKFNF
DNA: TGTGCCAGCAGGGTTGACAGCCTCTCGAAGTTCAACTTC
size: .
D: .
V: TRBV25-1
J: TRBJ1-2

CDR3: CASSTGTGGYGYTF
DNA: TGTGCCAGCAGCACCGGGACAGGGGGCTATGGCTACACCTTC
size: few
D: TRBD1
V: TRBV2
J: TRBJ1-2

CDR3: CASSLGWAGGNNQPQHF
DNA: TGTGCCAGCAGCTTAGGGTGGGCAGGGGGTAATAATCAGCCCCAGCATTTT
size: few
D: TRBD1
V: TRBV11-1
J: TRBJ1-5

CDR3: CSVESGADTQYF
DNA: TGCAGCGTTGAATCGGGGGCAGATACGCAGTATTTT
size: few
D: .
V: TRBV29-1
J: TRBJ2-3

CDR3: CAISESGFPYEQYF
DNA: TGTGCCATCAGTGAGTCAGGGTTCCCCTACGAGCAGTACTTC
size: .
D: .
V: TRBV10-3
J: TRBJ2-7

CDR3: CASRGRANYGYTF
DNA: TGTGCCAGCAGGGGCAGGGCTAACTATGGCTACACCTTC
size: .
D: .
V: TRBV6-1
J: TRBJ1-2

CDR3: CASSLGGPGTGELFF
DNA: TGTGCCAGCAGCTTAGGGGGGCCGGGCACCGGGGAGCTGTTTTTT
size: .
D: .
V: TRBV7-3
J: TRBJ2-2

CDR3: CASSQDMGATQYF
DNA: TGTGCCAGCAGCCAAGATATGGGAGCAACCCAGTACTTC
size: .
D: .
V: TRBV14
J: TRBJ2-5

CDR3: CASSEYYGPGHGDIYF
DNA: TGTGCCAGCAGTGAATATTACGGGCCAGGTCACGGTGACATATATTTT
size: .
D: .
V: TRBV25-1
J: TRBJ1-3

CDR3: CASSLAVEQFF
DNA: TGTGCCAGCAGCTTGGCAGTTGAGCAGTTCTTC
size: .
D: .
V: TRBV7-9
J: TRBJ2-1

CDR3: CASRTGLAGSYEQYF
DNA: TGTGCCAGTAGAACGGGACTAGCTGGCTCCTACGAGCAGTACTTC
size: .
D: TRBD2
V: TRBV19
J: TRBJ2-7

CDR3: CSVWTSGVDTQYF
DNA: TGCAGTGTATGGACTAGCGGGGTGGATACGCAGTATTTT
size: .
D: TRBD2
V: TRBV20-1
J: TRBJ2-3

CDR3: CASSDGQGVAIEAFF
DNA: TGTGCCAGCAGCGACGGACAGGGAGTCGCCATTGAAGCTTTCTTT
size: medium-sized
D: TRBD1
V: TRBV7-8
J: TRBJ1-1

CDR3: CASRDDRQGNLIQHF
DNA: TGTGCCAGTAGAGACGATCGGCAGGGAAACCTGATCCAGCATTTT
size: .
D: .
V: TRBV19
J: TRBJ1-5

CDR3: CASSPLQGAKGNYGYTF
DNA: TGTGCCAGCAGCCCACTACAGGGGGCGAAGGGTAACTATGGCTACACCTTC
size: .
D: TRBD1
V: TRBV11-1
J: TRBJ1-2

CDR3: CSARAFTESPYEQYF
DNA: TGCAGTGCCAGAGCCTTTACAGAGAGCCCCTACGAGCAGTACTTC
size: few
D: .
V: TRBV20-1
J: TRBJ2-7